These T cell receptor beta chains were read from a single sample in a study of blood T cell repertoires in COVID-19. Sequencing was performed with immunoSEQ multiplex PCR; in TCRdb, only in-frame clones are kept and a portion is missing. The data contain a few hundred thousand clones, about nine tenths of them singletons. Sample: PBMCs or T cells enriched from blood (not recorded which). Receptor source: a man under 40 who had recovered from COVID-19. The CDR3 runs from the conserved cysteine through the conserved F or W. Each record gives: clone size, D gene, CDR3 length, J gene, V gene, CDR3 DNA, CDR3 protein. The D gene is left open where the match is weak. Clone size, where shown, is once, few, many, or a class for clones that have expanded.

clone size: -
D gene: -
CDR3 length: 16
J gene: TRBJ2-7
V gene: TRBV9
CDR3 DNA: TGTGCCAGCAGCGTAGTCAGAGCGCGGAGAAGCGACGAGCAGTACTTC
CDR3 protein: CASSVVRARRSDEQYF

clone size: -
D gene: TRBD1
CDR3 length: 15
J gene: TRBJ2-7
V gene: TRBV4-3
CDR3 DNA: TGCGCCAGCAGCCAATTCGGTAAGGGACAGAACGAGCAGTACTTC
CDR3 protein: CASSQFGKGQNEQYF

clone size: -
D gene: TRBD2
CDR3 length: 16
J gene: TRBJ2-7
V gene: TRBV4-1
CDR3 DNA: TGCGCCAGCAGCCAAACTAGCGGGAAGGTCATCGGCGAGCAGTACTTC
CDR3 protein: CASSQTSGKVIGEQYF

clone size: once
D gene: -
CDR3 length: 15
J gene: TRBJ1-1
V gene: TRBV28
CDR3 DNA: TGTGCCAGCAGTTTAATGTACAGTGGTAACACTGAAGCTTTCTTT
CDR3 protein: CASSLMYSGNTEAFF

clone size: -
D gene: -
CDR3 length: 13
J gene: TRBJ2-4
V gene: TRBV28
CDR3 DNA: TGTGCCAGCAGTTCAGTAGCCAAAAACATTCAGTACTTC
CDR3 protein: CASSSVAKNIQYF

clone size: -
D gene: -
CDR3 length: 12
J gene: TRBJ1-1
V gene: TRBV18
CDR3 DNA: TGTGCCAGTTCCGGGGGGGACACTGAAGCTTTCTTT
CDR3 protein: CASSGGDTEAFF

clone size: once
D gene: TRBD1
CDR3 length: 15
J gene: TRBJ2-1
V gene: TRBV7-8
CDR3 DNA: TGTGCCAGCAGCCCCCGGACAGGGGCCTACAATGAGCAGTTCTTC
CDR3 protein: CASSPRTGAYNEQFF

clone size: -
D gene: TRBD1
CDR3 length: 19
J gene: TRBJ2-6
V gene: TRBV4-3
CDR3 DNA: TGCGCCAGCAGCCAAGATCCCGGACAGGCCCTCTCTGGGGCCAACGTCCTGACTTTC
CDR3 protein: CASSQDPGQALSGANVLTF

clone size: few
D gene: TRBD1
CDR3 length: 18
J gene: TRBJ1-2
V gene: TRBV24-1
CDR3 DNA: TGTGCCACCAGTGATGGAGACAGGGTAGAGGTATGGGGCTATGGCTACACCTTC
CDR3 protein: CATSDGDRVEVWGYGYTF

clone size: -
D gene: -
CDR3 length: 16
J gene: TRBJ2-1
V gene: TRBV19
CDR3 DNA: TGTGCCAGTAGTATGATGGAGTCGAGCTCCTACAATGAGCAGTTCTTC
CDR3 protein: CASSMMESSSYNEQFF

clone size: -
D gene: -
CDR3 length: 13
J gene: TRBJ1-1
V gene: TRBV9
CDR3 DNA: TGTGCCAGCAGCGTAGGGGCAGCCCCTGAAGCTTTCTTT
CDR3 protein: CASSVGAAPEAFF

clone size: -
D gene: -
CDR3 length: 13
J gene: TRBJ2-1
V gene: TRBV30
CDR3 DNA: TGTGCCTGGAGTGTGGCAGGGTGGGATGAGCAGTTCTTC
CDR3 protein: CAWSVAGWDEQFF

clone size: -
D gene: TRBD2
CDR3 length: 16
J gene: TRBJ2-3
V gene: TRBV6-1
CDR3 DNA: TGTGCCAGCAGTGAGCTAGCGGGAGGGCCCCAAGATACGCAGTATTTT
CDR3 protein: CASSELAGGPQDTQYF

clone size: -
D gene: TRBD1
CDR3 length: 15
J gene: TRBJ2-7
V gene: TRBV29-1
CDR3 DNA: TGCAGCGTGGCATGGCCGAGACAGGGGAGCTACGAGCAGTACTTC
CDR3 protein: CSVAWPRQGSYEQYF

clone size: -
D gene: TRBD1
CDR3 length: 13
J gene: TRBJ1-2
V gene: TRBV14
CDR3 DNA: TGTGCCAGCAGCCACACACCAGGGGGCGGCTACACCTTC
CDR3 protein: CASSHTPGGGYTF

clone size: -
D gene: TRBD2
CDR3 length: 16
J gene: TRBJ2-7
V gene: TRBV9
CDR3 DNA: TGTGCCAGCAGCGTAGGCCCAGCGGGGTTAACCTACGAGCAGTACTTC
CDR3 protein: CASSVGPAGLTYEQYF

clone size: -
D gene: -
CDR3 length: 19
J gene: TRBJ1-2
V gene: TRBV7-2
CDR3 DNA: TGTGCCAGCAGCTTAGAACCGGGCGGGGTCGGCAGAGCTAACTATGGCTACACCTTC
CDR3 protein: CASSLEPGGVGRANYGYTF

clone size: few
D gene: TRBD1
CDR3 length: 16
J gene: TRBJ1-6
V gene: TRBV4-1
CDR3 DNA: TGCGCCAGCAGCCAGGAACCGGGACAGGGTTATTCACCCCTCCACTTT
CDR3 protein: CASSQEPGQGYSPLHF

clone size: once
D gene: TRBD2
CDR3 length: 14
J gene: TRBJ2-1
V gene: TRBV25-1
CDR3 DNA: TGTGCCAGCAGAGGGGAGGGAGCCGACAATGAGCAGTTCTTC
CDR3 protein: CASRGEGADNEQFF

clone size: -
D gene: TRBD2
CDR3 length: 18
J gene: TRBJ2-4
V gene: TRBV27
CDR3 DNA: TGTGCCAGCAGCCCTGGGACTAGTAAGGCTCGAGCCAAAAACATTCAGTACTTC
CDR3 protein: CASSPGTSKARAKNIQYF

clone size: -
D gene: -
CDR3 length: 13
J gene: TRBJ2-1
V gene: TRBV11-3
CDR3 DNA: TGTGCCAGCAGCTTAAACAGCTACAATGAGCAGTTCTTC
CDR3 protein: CASSLNSYNEQFF

clone size: -
D gene: TRBD1
CDR3 length: 16
J gene: TRBJ1-2
V gene: TRBV13
CDR3 DNA: TGTGCCAGCAGCTTAGCACTCCAGGGGGCGGGCTATGGCTACACCTTC
CDR3 protein: CASSLALQGAGYGYTF

clone size: -
D gene: TRBD2
CDR3 length: 18
J gene: TRBJ2-1
V gene: TRBV14
CDR3 DNA: TGTGCCAGCAGCCAAGATCTGAGGGCCCGGGGGAGGGCGGCTGAGCAGTTCTTC
CDR3 protein: CASSQDLRARGRAAEQFF

clone size: -
D gene: -
CDR3 length: 14
J gene: TRBJ1-4
V gene: TRBV6-4
CDR3 DNA: TGTGCCAGCAGCCCGGGACACGGAGATGAAAAACTGTTTTTT
CDR3 protein: CASSPGHGDEKLFF

clone size: -
D gene: -
CDR3 length: 16
J gene: TRBJ1-5
V gene: TRBV7-2
CDR3 DNA: TGTGCCAGCAGCTTAGAAGTCAGTTTGAGGTCTCAGCCCCAGCATTTT
CDR3 protein: CASSLEVSLRSQPQHF

clone size: -
D gene: TRBD1
CDR3 length: 14
J gene: TRBJ2-1
V gene: TRBV6-5
CDR3 DNA: TGTGCCAGCAGTTACTTTGGGACAGGGAGTGAGCAGTTCTTC
CDR3 protein: CASSYFGTGSEQFF

clone size: -
D gene: TRBD1
CDR3 length: 14
J gene: TRBJ2-4
V gene: TRBV30
CDR3 DNA: TGTGCCTGGAGGACCGGGACAGGGAGGGACATTCAGTACTTC
CDR3 protein: CAWRTGTGRDIQYF

clone size: once
D gene: TRBD2
CDR3 length: 16
J gene: TRBJ2-3
V gene: TRBV14
CDR3 DNA: TGTGCCAGCAGCCGAATCGGCGGGAGACGCACAGATACGCAGTATTTT
CDR3 protein: CASSRIGGRRTDTQYF

clone size: -
D gene: TRBD1
CDR3 length: 14
J gene: TRBJ1-2
V gene: TRBV9
CDR3 DNA: TGTGCCAGCAGCGTAGGACAGGGGGCCTATGGCTACACCTTC
CDR3 protein: CASSVGQGAYGYTF

clone size: -
D gene: -
CDR3 length: 12
J gene: TRBJ1-1
V gene: TRBV29-1
CDR3 DNA: TGCAGCGCCCTACAGAGAAACACTGAAGCTTTCTTT
CDR3 protein: CSALQRNTEAFF

clone size: -
D gene: TRBD1
CDR3 length: 14
J gene: TRBJ1-1
V gene: TRBV20-1
CDR3 DNA: TGCAGTGCTAGTCGCGAGGGGGCTGGTACTGAAGCTTTCTTT
CDR3 protein: CSASREGAGTEAFF

clone size: -
D gene: TRBD1
CDR3 length: 13
J gene: TRBJ2-7
V gene: TRBV5-6
CDR3 DNA: TGTGCCAGCAGCTTGGCAGGGGGCGACGAGCAGTACTTC
CDR3 protein: CASSLAGGDEQYF

clone size: -
D gene: -
CDR3 length: 15
J gene: TRBJ2-5
V gene: TRBV9
CDR3 DNA: TGTGCCAGCAGCGTAGCTTGGGGGGAAGGGGAGACCCAGTACTTC
CDR3 protein: CASSVAWGEGETQYF

clone size: -
D gene: TRBD2
CDR3 length: 19
J gene: TRBJ2-1
V gene: TRBV16
CDR3 DNA: TGTGCCAGCAGCCAATCGGAGGGTTTTAGCGGGACGTTTTACAATGAGCAGTTCTTC
CDR3 protein: CASSQSEGFSGTFYNEQFF

clone size: -
D gene: TRBD1
CDR3 length: 14
J gene: TRBJ2-2
V gene: TRBV19
CDR3 DNA: TGTGCCAGTAGTGACAGGGGGATTTCCGGGGAGCTGTTTTTT
CDR3 protein: CASSDRGISGELFF

clone size: -
D gene: TRBD1
CDR3 length: 14
J gene: TRBJ2-7
V gene: TRBV7-2
CDR3 DNA: TGTGCCAGCAGCTTAGTTGGGACAGGGGGCGAGCAGTACTTC
CDR3 protein: CASSLVGTGGEQYF

clone size: -
D gene: TRBD1
CDR3 length: 16
J gene: TRBJ1-1
V gene: TRBV2
CDR3 DNA: TGTGCCAGCATTCGACAGGGGTTTTATCCCGACACTGAAGCTTTCTTT
CDR3 protein: CASIRQGFYPDTEAFF

clone size: -
D gene: TRBD2
CDR3 length: 14
J gene: TRBJ2-1
V gene: TRBV5-1
CDR3 DNA: TGCGCCAGCAGCTTGCAGCGGGAGCACAATGAGCAGTTCTTC
CDR3 protein: CASSLQREHNEQFF

clone size: -
D gene: TRBD1
CDR3 length: 17
J gene: TRBJ1-4
V gene: TRBV11-2
CDR3 DNA: TGTGCCAGCACCAAATCTGGGACAGGGGAATTTAATGAAAAACTGTTTTTT
CDR3 protein: CASTKSGTGEFNEKLFF

clone size: -
D gene: TRBD1
CDR3 length: 15
J gene: TRBJ2-3
V gene: TRBV3-1/TRBV3-2
CDR3 DNA: TGTGCCAGCAGCCCACGAAGGACAGGGCCAGATACGCAGTATTTT
CDR3 protein: CASSPRRTGPDTQYF

clone size: -
D gene: -
CDR3 length: 11
J gene: TRBJ2-1
V gene: TRBV11-2
CDR3 DNA: TGTGCCAGCACCACCGGTCGCGAGCAGTTCTTC
CDR3 protein: CASTTGREQFF

clone size: -
D gene: -
CDR3 length: 14
J gene: TRBJ2-7
V gene: TRBV2
CDR3 DNA: TGTGCCAGCAGTGTTGCAAGCGGTGGTTACGAGCAGTACTTC
CDR3 protein: CASSVASGGYEQYF

clone size: -
D gene: -
CDR3 length: 14
J gene: TRBJ1-5
V gene: TRBV24-1
CDR3 DNA: TGTGCCACCAGTGACCGGGACTCAATTCAGCCCCAGCATTTT
CDR3 protein: CATSDRDSIQPQHF

clone size: -
D gene: TRBD2
CDR3 length: 15
J gene: TRBJ2-7
V gene: TRBV9
CDR3 DNA: TGTGCCAGCAGCGTAGCTACGGGACTAGGCTACGAGCAGTACTTC
CDR3 protein: CASSVATGLGYEQYF

clone size: -
D gene: -
CDR3 length: 13
J gene: TRBJ2-7
V gene: TRBV11-3
CDR3 DNA: TGTGCCAGCAGTCCGAGATTCGGCTACGAGCAGTACTTC
CDR3 protein: CASSPRFGYEQYF

clone size: -
D gene: -
CDR3 length: 14
J gene: TRBJ2-3
V gene: TRBV6-5
CDR3 DNA: TGTGCCAGCAGTTTAGAACAGGGATCCGATACGCAGTATTTT
CDR3 protein: CASSLEQGSDTQYF

clone size: -
D gene: -
CDR3 length: 11
J gene: TRBJ2-1
V gene: TRBV12-3/TRBV12-4
CDR3 DNA: TGTGCCAGCAGTTTAACCCCTAGGCAGTTCTTC
CDR3 protein: CASSLTPRQFF

clone size: -
D gene: -
CDR3 length: 12
J gene: TRBJ2-1
V gene: TRBV6-5
CDR3 DNA: TGTGCCAGCAGAAAACCCGGCGGCGGGAAGTTCTTC
CDR3 protein: CASRKPGGGKFF

clone size: -
D gene: TRBD2
CDR3 length: 14
J gene: TRBJ2-3
V gene: TRBV4-1
CDR3 DNA: TGCGCCAGCAGCCCCGGGAGGGGCCCAGATACGCAGTATTTT
CDR3 protein: CASSPGRGPDTQYF

clone size: -
D gene: -
CDR3 length: 17
J gene: TRBJ2-6
V gene: TRBV28
CDR3 DNA: TGTGCCAGCAGTTTATGGGACAGTCGTCCTGGGGCCAACGTCCTGACTTTC
CDR3 protein: CASSLWDSRPGANVLTF

clone size: few
D gene: TRBD1
CDR3 length: 14
J gene: TRBJ1-1
V gene: TRBV11-2
CDR3 DNA: TGTGCCAGCAGCAGAGGTGCCGGGACAGGCGAAGCTTTCTTT
CDR3 protein: CASSRGAGTGEAFF

clone size: once
D gene: TRBD1
CDR3 length: 13
J gene: TRBJ2-1
V gene: TRBV7-9
CDR3 DNA: TGTGCCAGCAGCTCGGACAGGGTCCATGAGCAGTTCTTC
CDR3 protein: CASSSDRVHEQFF

clone size: once
D gene: -
CDR3 length: 13
J gene: TRBJ2-7
V gene: TRBV7-8
CDR3 DNA: TGTGCCAGCAGCAAACTACATTACTACGAGCAGTACTTC
CDR3 protein: CASSKLHYYEQYF

clone size: -
D gene: TRBD2
CDR3 length: 19
J gene: TRBJ2-1
V gene: TRBV11-3
CDR3 DNA: TGTGCCAGCAGCTTAGATTCCCCGACTAGCGAGAGCTCCTACAATGAGCAGTTCTTC
CDR3 protein: CASSLDSPTSESSYNEQFF

clone size: -
D gene: TRBD1
CDR3 length: 15
J gene: TRBJ2-7
V gene: TRBV6-2/TRBV6-3
CDR3 DNA: TGTGCCAGCAGTTACCGGACAGGGAACCTTTACGAGCAGTACTTC
CDR3 protein: CASSYRTGNLYEQYF

clone size: -
D gene: -
CDR3 length: 13
J gene: TRBJ1-6
V gene: TRBV30
CDR3 DNA: TGTGCCTGGAGTCAAGGGGATAATTCACCCCTCCACTTT
CDR3 protein: CAWSQGDNSPLHF

clone size: -
D gene: TRBD2
CDR3 length: 14
J gene: TRBJ2-7
V gene: TRBV5-1
CDR3 DNA: TGCGCCAGCAGCGAGACTAGCGGGAGTTACGAGCAGTACTTC
CDR3 protein: CASSETSGSYEQYF

clone size: -
D gene: TRBD1
CDR3 length: 15
J gene: TRBJ1-2
V gene: TRBV5-5
CDR3 DNA: TGTGCCAGCAGCTTGAGAGGACAGGGGGCTGGTGGCTACACCTTC
CDR3 protein: CASSLRGQGAGGYTF

clone size: few
D gene: TRBD2
CDR3 length: 15
J gene: TRBJ2-2
V gene: TRBV11-2
CDR3 DNA: TGTGCCAGCAGTTCTTTAGCGGGGTACACCGGGGAGCTGTTTTTT
CDR3 protein: CASSSLAGYTGELFF